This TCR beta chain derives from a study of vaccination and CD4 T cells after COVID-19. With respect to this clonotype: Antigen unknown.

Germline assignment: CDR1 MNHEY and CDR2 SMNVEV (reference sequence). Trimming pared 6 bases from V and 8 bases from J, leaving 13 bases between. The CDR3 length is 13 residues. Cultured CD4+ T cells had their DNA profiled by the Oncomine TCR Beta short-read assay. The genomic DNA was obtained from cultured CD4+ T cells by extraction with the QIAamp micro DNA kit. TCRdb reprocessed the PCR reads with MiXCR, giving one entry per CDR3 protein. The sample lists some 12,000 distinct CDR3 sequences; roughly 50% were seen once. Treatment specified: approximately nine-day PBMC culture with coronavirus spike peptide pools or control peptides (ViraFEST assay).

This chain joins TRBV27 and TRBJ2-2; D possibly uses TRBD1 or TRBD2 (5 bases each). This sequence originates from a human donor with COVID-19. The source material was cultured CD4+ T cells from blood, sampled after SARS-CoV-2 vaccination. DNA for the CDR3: TGTGCCAGCAGAACGGGGCCCACGGGGGAGCTGTTTTTT. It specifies CASRTGPTGELFF.